This is a list of T cell receptor beta chains from one sample in a study of shared clonotypes between healthy human individuals. The repertoire was sequenced with immunoSEQ multiplex PCR; TCRdb's copy has only in-frame clones and lacks some. The repertoire has about 2.4 million clones, around 90% of them found once; the top ten carry around 0.15%. Sequencing was done on a sample of naive CD4+ T cells sorted from blood. The receptors come from a man aged 18 to 30 in good health. CDR3s include the opening cysteine and the closing phenylalanine or tryptophan. Each record gives: V gene, clone size, D gene, CDR3 length, J gene, CDR3 protein, CDR3 DNA. D genes are given only for firm matches. Some rows have no size entry. The others give once, few or many, or a class for an expanded clone.

>TRBV5-1|NA|NA|17|TRBJ1-5
CASSADGGVDSLQPQHF
TGCGCCAGCAGCGCAGACGGGGGAGTCGATAGTCTACAGCCCCAGCATTTT
>TRBV30|NA|NA|13|TRBJ2-1
CAWGTGKYNEQFF
TGTGCCTGGGGAACCGGGAAATACAATGAGCAGTTCTTC
>TRBV7-2|NA|NA|13|TRBJ2-7
CASSQPGPYEQYF
TGTGCCAGCAGTCAGCCAGGGCCGTACGAGCAGTACTTC
>TRBV19|NA|NA|13|TRBJ2-4
CASSLGTENIQYF
TGTGCCAGTAGTCTGGGGACGGAAAACATTCAGTACTTC
>TRBV10-3|NA|NA|15|TRBJ2-2
CAISELELGTGELFF
TGTGCCATCAGTGAGCTAGAATTGGGCACCGGGGAGCTGTTTTTT
>TRBV25-1|NA|NA|12|TRBJ1-2
CASSDYLRSYTF
TGTGCCAGCAGTGACTACCTGCGGAGCTACACCTTC
>TRBV10-2|NA|TRBD2|15|TRBJ2-2
CASRLAGINTGELFF
TGCGCCAGCAGACTAGCGGGGATAAACACCGGGGAGCTGTTTTTT
>TRBV4-2|NA|NA|18|TRBJ2-1
CASSQDLLGGQTRNEQFF
TGTGCCAGCAGCCAAGATCTTCTTGGCGGGCAGACGCGTAATGAGCAGTTCTTC
>TRBV6-5|once|TRBD1|15|TRBJ2-5
CASSYSGTGVETQYF
TGTGCCAGCAGTTACTCCGGGACAGGAGTTGAGACCCAGTACTTC
>TRBV7-3|NA|TRBD1|15|TRBJ1-2
CASSLNGGTAGGYTF
TGTGCCAGCAGCTTAAACGGTGGGACAGCGGGAGGCTACACCTTC
>TRBV5-1|NA|NA|15|TRBJ2-3
CASSLENSGADTQYF
TGCGCCAGCAGCTTGGAAAATAGCGGAGCAGATACGCAGTATTTT
>TRBV5-1|NA|NA|15|TRBJ1-2
CASSLVPGEDYGYTF
TGCGCCAGCAGCTTGGTTCCAGGGGAAGACTATGGCTACACCTTC
>TRBV10-2|NA|TRBD2|15|TRBJ2-1
CASSRTSGRFNEQFF
TGCGCCAGCAGCAGGACTAGCGGGAGGTTTAATGAGCAGTTCTTC
>TRBV27|NA|NA|14|TRBJ2-1
CASSLDRVNNEQFF
TGTGCCAGCAGCCTCGACCGCGTCAACAATGAGCAGTTCTTC
>TRBV9|NA|NA|14|TRBJ1-6
CASSVEGRNSPLHF
TGTGCCAGCAGCGTAGAAGGAAGGAATTCACCCCTCCACTTT
>TRBV5-1|NA|NA|14|TRBJ2-2
CASSWNGDTGELFF
TGCGCCAGCAGCTGGAACGGGGACACCGGGGAGCTGTTTTTT
>TRBV4-2|NA|TRBD2|18|TRBJ2-2
CASSRSPRTSGGIGELFF
TGTGCCAGCAGCCGAAGCCCTAGGACTAGCGGGGGGATCGGGGAGCTGTTTTTT
>TRBV6-4|NA|NA|13|TRBJ2-2
CASSATTAGELFF
TGTGCCAGCAGTGCTACCACGGCCGGGGAGCTGTTTTTT
>TRBV4-1|NA|TRBD1|16|TRBJ1-2
CASSQVQTGVHYGYTF
TGCGCCAGCAGCCAAGTTCAAACAGGGGTGCACTATGGCTACACCTTC
>TRBV5-1|NA|TRBD1|16|TRBJ2-1
CASSLGQGSSYNEQFF
TGCGCCAGCAGCTTGGGACAGGGGAGCTCCTACAATGAGCAGTTCTTC
>TRBV5-1|once|TRBD1|16|TRBJ1-2
CASSLEPGQGDFGYTF
TGCGCCAGCAGCTTGGAGCCGGGACAGGGGGATTTTGGCTACACCTTC
>TRBV5-6|NA|NA|15|TRBJ1-6
CASSIDTTVNSPLHF
TGTGCCAGCAGCATTGACACTACAGTTAATTCACCCCTCCACTTT
>TRBV2|NA|NA|12|TRBJ2-5
CASRGSSETQYF
TGTGCCAGCAGGGGCAGTTCCGAGACCCAGTACTTC
>TRBV5-1|NA|NA|16|TRBJ2-6
CASSPDSDSRANVLTF
TGCGCCAGCAGCCCGGACAGCGACTCGAGGGCCAACGTCCTGACTTTC
>TRBV6-5|NA|NA|13|TRBJ2-4
CASTPLAGDIQYF
TGTGCCAGCACCCCACTAGCTGGGGACATTCAGTACTTC
>TRBV28|NA|NA|12|TRBJ2-5
CASSTGRDKMHF
TGTGCCAGCAGCACGGGCCGGGACAAGATGCACTTC
>TRBV2|NA|NA|11|TRBJ2-7
CASSELDRQYF
TGTGCCAGCAGTGAATTGGACAGGCAGTACTTC
>TRBV7-2|NA|NA|15|TRBJ2-3
CASRIQGTSTDTQYF
TGTGCCAGCAGGATACAGGGTACTAGCACAGATACGCAGTATTTT
>TRBV19|NA|NA|16|TRBJ1-5
CASTAWGAYSNQPQHF
TGTGCCAGTACCGCTTGGGGGGCCTATAGCAATCAGCCCCAGCATTTT
>TRBV5-1|NA|TRBD2|14|TRBJ2-1
CASSLGPGRDEQFF
TGCGCCAGCAGCTTGGGCCCCGGGAGGGATGAGCAGTTCTTC
>TRBV28|NA|NA|12|TRBJ2-7
CATLGEASEQYF
TGTGCCACGTTGGGGGAAGCCTCCGAGCAGTACTTC
>TRBV9|NA|NA|15|TRBJ1-2
CASSVGREGYYGYTF
TGTGCCAGCAGCGTTGGCAGGGAGGGATACTATGGCTACACCTTC
>TRBV5-4|NA|NA|16|TRBJ2-3
CASSLAAGGYTDTQYF
TGTGCCAGCAGCTTGGCGGCGGGCGGGTACACAGATACGCAGTATTTT
>TRBV10-3|NA|NA|13|TRBJ1-6
CAISEQGDSPLHF
TGTGCCATCAGTGAGCAGGGAGATTCACCCCTCCACTTT
>TRBV2|NA|NA|14|TRBJ2-3
CASSDLTSTDTQYF
TGTGCCAGCAGTGACCTGACTAGCACAGATACGCAGTATTTT
>TRBV30|once|TRBD2|14|TRBJ2-7
CAWCRAGGSYEQYF
TGTGCCTGGTGCAGAGCGGGGGGCTCCTACGAGCAGTACTTC
>TRBV5-1|NA|NA|15|TRBJ1-2
CASSTTGNLNYGYTF
TGCGCCAGCAGCACCACAGGGAACCTTAACTATGGCTACACCTTC
>TRBV6-1|once|NA|11|TRBJ2-5
CASLLKETQYF
TGTGCCAGCCTCCTCAAAGAGACCCAGTACTTC
>TRBV29-1|NA|NA|14|TRBJ2-5
CSVYTGQKQETQYF
TGCAGCGTTTACACAGGCCAGAAGCAAGAGACCCAGTACTTC
>TRBV5-6|NA|TRBD1|14|TRBJ1-6
CASSWDRGTSPLHF
TGTGCCAGCAGCTGGGACAGGGGGACTTCACCCCTCCACTTT
>TRBV19|once|NA|14|TRBJ2-7
CASSTPGGPYEQYF
TGTGCCAGTAGTACCCCGGGCGGTCCCTACGAGCAGTACTTC
>TRBV5-6|NA|TRBD2|16|TRBJ2-3
CASSLAASGDTDTQYF
TGTGCCAGCAGCTTGGCCGCTAGCGGGGACACAGATACGCAGTATTTT
>TRBV28|NA|NA|15|TRBJ2-3
CASSLRGGRTDTQYF
TGTGCCAGCAGTTTAAGAGGGGGGCGCACAGATACGCAGTATTTT
>TRBV30|NA|TRBD1|16|TRBJ1-5
CAWSVPAGGNNQPQHF
TGTGCCTGGAGTGTACCGGCAGGGGGCAACAATCAGCCCCAGCATTTT